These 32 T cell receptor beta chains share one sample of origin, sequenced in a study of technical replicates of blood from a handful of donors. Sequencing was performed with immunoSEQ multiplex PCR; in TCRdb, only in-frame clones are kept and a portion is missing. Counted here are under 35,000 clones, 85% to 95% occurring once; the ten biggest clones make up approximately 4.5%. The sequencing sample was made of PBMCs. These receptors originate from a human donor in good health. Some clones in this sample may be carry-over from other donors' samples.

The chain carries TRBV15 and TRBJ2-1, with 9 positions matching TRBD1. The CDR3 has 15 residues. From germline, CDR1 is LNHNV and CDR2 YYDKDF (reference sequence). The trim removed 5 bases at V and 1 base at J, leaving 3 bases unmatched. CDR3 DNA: TGTGCCACCAGCGAGGGACAGGGTTCCTACAATGAGCAGTTCTTC. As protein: CATSEGQGSYNEQFF.

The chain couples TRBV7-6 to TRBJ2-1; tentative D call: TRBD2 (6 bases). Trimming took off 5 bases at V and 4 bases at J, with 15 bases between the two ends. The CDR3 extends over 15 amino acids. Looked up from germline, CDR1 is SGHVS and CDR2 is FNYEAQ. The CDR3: CASSLSGLRYNEQFF. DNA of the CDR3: TGTGCCAGCAGCCTGTCGGGACTTCGATACAATGAGCAGTTCTTC.

The CDR3 sequence: CASSTRTREGPDTQYF. The CDR3 DNA follows: TGTGCCAGCAGCACCCGGACTAGGGAGGGACCAGATACGCAGTATTTT. The chain links TRBV21-1 to TRBJ2-3; the table names TRBD2, a call not compared with the DNA. TRBV21-1 is assigned pseudogene status. The CDR3 extends over 16 amino acids.

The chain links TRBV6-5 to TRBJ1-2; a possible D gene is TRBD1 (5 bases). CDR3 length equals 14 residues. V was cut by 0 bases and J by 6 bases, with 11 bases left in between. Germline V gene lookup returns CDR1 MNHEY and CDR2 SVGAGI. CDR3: CASSYSSGGNGYTF. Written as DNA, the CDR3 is TGTGCCAGCAGTTACTCGAGCGGGGGGAATGGCTACACCTTC.

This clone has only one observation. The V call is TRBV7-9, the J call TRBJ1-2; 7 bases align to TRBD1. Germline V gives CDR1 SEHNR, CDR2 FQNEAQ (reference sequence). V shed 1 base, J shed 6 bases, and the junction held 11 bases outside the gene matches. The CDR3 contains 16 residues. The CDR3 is CASSLDWRGGADGYTF. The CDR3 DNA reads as TGTGCCAGCAGCTTAGATTGGAGAGGGGGCGCCGATGGCTACACCTTC.

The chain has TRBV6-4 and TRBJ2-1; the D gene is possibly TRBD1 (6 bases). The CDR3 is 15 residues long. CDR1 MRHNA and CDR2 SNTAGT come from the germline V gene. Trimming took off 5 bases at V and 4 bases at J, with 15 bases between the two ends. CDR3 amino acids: CASSPMTGYYNEQFF. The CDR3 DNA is TGTGCCAGCAGTCCCATGACAGGATATTACAATGAGCAGTTCTTC.

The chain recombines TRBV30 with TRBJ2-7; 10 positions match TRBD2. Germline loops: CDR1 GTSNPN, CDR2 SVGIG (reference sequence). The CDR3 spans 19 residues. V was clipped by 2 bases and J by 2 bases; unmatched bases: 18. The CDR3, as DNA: TGTGCCTGGAGTACTTCGGCTAGCGGGAGAGGTCAGGGAACCTACGAGCAGTACTTC. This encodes CAWSTSASGRGQGTYEQYF.

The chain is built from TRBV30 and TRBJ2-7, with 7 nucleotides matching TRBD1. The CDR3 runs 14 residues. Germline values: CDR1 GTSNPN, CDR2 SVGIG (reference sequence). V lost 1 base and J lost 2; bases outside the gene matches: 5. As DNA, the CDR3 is TGTGCCTGGAGTGGTTACAGGGGAACCTACGAGCAGTACTTC. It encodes CAWSGYRGTYEQYF.

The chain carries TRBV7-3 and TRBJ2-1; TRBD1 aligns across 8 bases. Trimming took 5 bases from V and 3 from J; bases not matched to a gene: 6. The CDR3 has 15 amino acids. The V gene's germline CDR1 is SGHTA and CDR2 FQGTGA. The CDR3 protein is CASSLGQGSYNEQFF. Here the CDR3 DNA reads TGTGCCAGCAGCCTCGGACAGGGAAGCTACAATGAGCAGTTCTTC. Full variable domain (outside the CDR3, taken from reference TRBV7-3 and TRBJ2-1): GAGVSQTPSNKVTEKGKYVELRCDPISGHTALYWYRQSLGQGPEFLIYFQGTGAADDSGLPNDRFFAVRPEGSVSTLKIQRTERGDSAVYLCASSLGQGSYNEQFFGPGTRLTVL.

The CDR3 DNA sequence: TGTGCCAGCACGTCCAGCGGGAATTATGGCTACACCTTC. Its translation is CASTSSGNYGYTF. This rearrangement joins TRBV2 to TRBJ1-2; no definite D call. The V and J ends lost 7 bases and 5 bases respectively, with 14 bases between them. There are 13 residues in the CDR3. Germline-derived CDR1 and CDR2 are SNHLY and FYNNEI.

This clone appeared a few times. The CDR3 sequence is CASSLRQGVQPQHF. Here the CDR3 DNA reads TGTGCCAGCAGCCTTCGACAGGGTGTCCAGCCCCAGCATTTT. The chain recombines TRBV6-6 with TRBJ1-5; TRBD1 matches at 7 bases. CDR1 and CDR2 from the germline V gene are MNHNY and SVGAGI (reference sequence). CDR3 length: 14 amino acids. After removal of 6 bases from V and 7 bases from J, the junction contained 9 bases not matched to a gene.

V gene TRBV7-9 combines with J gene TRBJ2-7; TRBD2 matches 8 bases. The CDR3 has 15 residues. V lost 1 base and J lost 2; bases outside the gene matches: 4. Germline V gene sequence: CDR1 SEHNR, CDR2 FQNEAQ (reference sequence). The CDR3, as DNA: TGTGCCAGCAGCTTAGTAGGGACTAGAACCTACGAGCAGTACTTC. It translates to CASSLVGTRTYEQYF.

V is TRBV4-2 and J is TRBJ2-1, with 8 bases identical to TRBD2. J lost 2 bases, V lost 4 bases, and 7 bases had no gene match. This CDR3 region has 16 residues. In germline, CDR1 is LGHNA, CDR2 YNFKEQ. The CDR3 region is CASSPQAGVAYNEQFF. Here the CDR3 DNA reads TGTGCCAGCAGCCCACAAGCGGGAGTGGCCTACAATGAGCAGTTCTTC.

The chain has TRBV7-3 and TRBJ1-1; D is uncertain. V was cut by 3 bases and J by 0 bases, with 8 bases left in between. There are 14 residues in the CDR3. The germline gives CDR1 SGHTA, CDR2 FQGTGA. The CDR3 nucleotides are TGTGCCAGCAGCTTTGTAACAGTGAACACTGAAGCTTTCTTT. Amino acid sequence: CASSFVTVNTEAFF.

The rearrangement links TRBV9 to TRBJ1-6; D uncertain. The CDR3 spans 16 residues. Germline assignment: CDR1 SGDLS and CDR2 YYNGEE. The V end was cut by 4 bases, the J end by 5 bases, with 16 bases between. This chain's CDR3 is CASSPTPQENNSPLHF. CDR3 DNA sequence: TGTGCCAGCAGCCCCACCCCCCAAGAGAATAATTCACCCCTCCACTTT.

The CDR3 DNA reads as TGTGCCAGCAGTAGGGGACAGGGGATTAATGAGCAGTTCTTC. Its protein is CASSRGQGINEQFF. The V gene is TRBV2, the J gene TRBJ2-1, with 10 bases lining up with TRBD1. V dropped 5 bases and J dropped 7; count of bases not matched to a gene: 5. CDR3 size: 14 residues. Germline V gives CDR1 SNHLY, CDR2 FYNNEI.

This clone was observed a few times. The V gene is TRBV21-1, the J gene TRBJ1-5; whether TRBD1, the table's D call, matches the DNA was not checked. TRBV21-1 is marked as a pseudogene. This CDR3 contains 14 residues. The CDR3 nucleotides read TGTGCCAGCAGCGCACGGGACACTCATCAGCCCCAGCATTTT. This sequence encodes CASSARDTHQPQHF.

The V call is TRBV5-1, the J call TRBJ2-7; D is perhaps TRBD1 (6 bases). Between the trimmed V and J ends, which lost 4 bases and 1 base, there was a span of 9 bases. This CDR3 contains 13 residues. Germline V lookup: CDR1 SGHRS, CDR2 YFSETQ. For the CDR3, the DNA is TGCGCCAGCAGCCTGAGGGGGTCCTACGAGCAGTACTTC. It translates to CASSLRGSYEQYF.

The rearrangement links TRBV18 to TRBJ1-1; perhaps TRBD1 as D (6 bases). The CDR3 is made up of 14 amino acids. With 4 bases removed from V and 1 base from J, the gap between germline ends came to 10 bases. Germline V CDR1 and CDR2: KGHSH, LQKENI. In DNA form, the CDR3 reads TGTGCCAGCTCACTCGGGACACAGAACACTGAAGCTTTCTTT. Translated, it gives CASSLGTQNTEAFF. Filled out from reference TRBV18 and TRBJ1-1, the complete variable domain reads NAGVMQNPRHLVRRRGQEARLRCSPMKGHSHVYWYRQLPEEGLKFMVYLQKENIIDESGMPKERFSAEFPKEGPSILRIQQVVRGDSAAYFCASSLGTQNTEAFFGQGTRLTVV.

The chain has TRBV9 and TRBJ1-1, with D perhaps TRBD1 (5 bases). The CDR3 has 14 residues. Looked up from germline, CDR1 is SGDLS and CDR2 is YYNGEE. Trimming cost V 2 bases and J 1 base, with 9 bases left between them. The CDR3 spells CASSVVGQNTEAFF. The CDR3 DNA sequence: TGTGCCAGCAGCGTGGTAGGACAGAACACTGAAGCTTTCTTT.

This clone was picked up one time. The CDR3 sequence is CASSLVVVRSPNQPQHF. The CDR3 region has the DNA TGTGCCAGCAGCTTAGTAGTGGTTAGATCCCCCAACCAGCCCCAGCATTTT. The rearrangement uses TRBV7-6 and TRBJ1-5; the D is unclear. Trimming took 1 base from V and 7 from J, leaving 20 bases between them. There are 17 residues in the CDR3. Germline CDR1 reads SGHVS; CDR2 reads FNYEAQ.

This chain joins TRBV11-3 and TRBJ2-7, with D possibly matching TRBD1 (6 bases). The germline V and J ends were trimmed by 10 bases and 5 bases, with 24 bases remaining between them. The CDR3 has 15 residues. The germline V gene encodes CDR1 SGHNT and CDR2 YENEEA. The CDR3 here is CATRVVSGVRNEQYF. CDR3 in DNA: TGTGCCACCCGGGTGGTTTCAGGGGTACGAAACGAGCAGTACTTC.

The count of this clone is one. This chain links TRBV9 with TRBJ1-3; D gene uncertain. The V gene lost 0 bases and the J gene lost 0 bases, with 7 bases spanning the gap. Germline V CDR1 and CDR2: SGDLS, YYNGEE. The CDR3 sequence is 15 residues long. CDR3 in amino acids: CASSVDSSSGNTIYF. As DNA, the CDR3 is TGTGCCAGCAGCGTAGACTCGAGCTCTGGAAACACCATATATTTT.

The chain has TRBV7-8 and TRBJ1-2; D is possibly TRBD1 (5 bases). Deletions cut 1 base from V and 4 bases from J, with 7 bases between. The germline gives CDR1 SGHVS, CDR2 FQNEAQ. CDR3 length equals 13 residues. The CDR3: CASSLGQLYGYTF. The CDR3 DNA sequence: TGTGCCAGCAGCTTAGGACAGCTCTATGGCTACACCTTC.

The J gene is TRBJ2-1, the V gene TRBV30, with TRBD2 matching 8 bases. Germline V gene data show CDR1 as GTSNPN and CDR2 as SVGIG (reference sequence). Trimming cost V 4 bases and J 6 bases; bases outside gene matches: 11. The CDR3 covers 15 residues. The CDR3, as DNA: TGTGCCTGGAACCTCGGACTAGCTTCTGGCAATGAGCAGTTCTTC. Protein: CAWNLGLASGNEQFF.

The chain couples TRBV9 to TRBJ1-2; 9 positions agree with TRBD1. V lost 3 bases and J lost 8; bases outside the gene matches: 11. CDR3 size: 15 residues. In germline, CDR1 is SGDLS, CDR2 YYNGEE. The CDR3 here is CASSEGDREARGYTF. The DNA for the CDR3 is TGTGCCAGCAGCGAAGGGGACAGGGAGGCCCGGGGCTACACCTTC.

CDR3 sequence: CASAQVLHKNTEAFF. The CDR3 coding sequence is TGTGCCAGCGCCCAGGTCCTACATAAGAACACTGAAGCTTTCTTT. The V and J genes are TRBV18 and TRBJ1-1; D call uncertain. CDR3 length equals 15 residues. Germline V gene sequence: CDR1 KGHSH, CDR2 LQKENI. The V end lost 8 bases, the J end lost 1 base, and 17 bases lay between the germline ends. Combining the CDR3 with reference TRBV18 and TRBJ1-1 gives the whole variable domain NAGVMQNPRHLVRRRGQEARLRCSPMKGHSHVYWYRQLPEEGLKFMVYLQKENIIDESGMPKERFSAEFPKEGPSILRIQQVVRGDSAAYFCASAQVLHKNTEAFFGQGTRLTVV.

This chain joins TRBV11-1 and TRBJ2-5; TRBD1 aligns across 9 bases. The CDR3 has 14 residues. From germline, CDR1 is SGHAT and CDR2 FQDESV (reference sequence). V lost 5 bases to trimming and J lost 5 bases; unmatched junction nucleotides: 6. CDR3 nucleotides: TGTGCCAGCAGCCTAACAGGGGGCTACGAGACCCAGTACTTC. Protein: CASSLTGGYETQYF.

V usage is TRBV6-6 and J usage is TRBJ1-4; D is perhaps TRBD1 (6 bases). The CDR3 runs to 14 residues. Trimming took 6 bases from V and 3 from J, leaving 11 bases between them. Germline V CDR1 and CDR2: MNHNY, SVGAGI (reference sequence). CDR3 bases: TGTGCCAGCAGAAGAGGGGGGGCTAATGAAAAACTGTTTTTT. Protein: CASRRGGANEKLFF.

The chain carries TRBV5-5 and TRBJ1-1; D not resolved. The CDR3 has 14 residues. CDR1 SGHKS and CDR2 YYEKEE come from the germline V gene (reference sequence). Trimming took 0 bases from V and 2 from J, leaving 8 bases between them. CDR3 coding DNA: TGTGCCAGCAGCTTGGAACAAATCAACACTGAAGCTTTCTTT. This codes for CASSLEQINTEAFF.

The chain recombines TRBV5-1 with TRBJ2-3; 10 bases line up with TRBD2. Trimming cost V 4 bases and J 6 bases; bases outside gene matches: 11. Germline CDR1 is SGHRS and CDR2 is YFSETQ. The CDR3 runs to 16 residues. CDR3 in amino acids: CASSQSQRGGLDTQYF. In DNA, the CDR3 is TGCGCCAGCAGCCAGTCGCAGCGGGGGGGCTTGGATACGCAGTATTTT. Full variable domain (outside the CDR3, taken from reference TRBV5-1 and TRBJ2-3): KAGVTQTPRYLIKTRGQQVTLSCSPISGHRSVSWYQQTPGQGLQFLFEYFSETQRNKGNFPGRFSGRQFSNSRSEMNVSTLELGDSALYLCASSQSQRGGLDTQYFGPGTRLTVL.

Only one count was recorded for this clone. CDR3 in amino acids: CASSLFGQPQHF. The CDR3, as DNA: TGTGCCAGCAGTTTATTCGGTCAGCCCCAGCATTTT. The V call is TRBV27, the J call TRBJ1-5; D unresolved. V lost 1 base, J lost 6 bases, and 4 bases lay in between. The CDR3 totals 12 residues. Germline-derived CDR1 and CDR2 are MNHEY and SMNVEV (reference sequence).